This T cell receptor (beta chain) was recovered during a study of blood T cells in healthy people across ages. Whole-study findings and limits: With unsorted PBMCs, a conclusive comparison of naive versus antigen-experienced cells was not possible.

Then a second PCR, running roughly 7 to 11 cycles, was carried out with a sample-barcoded 5' primer and a J-beta primer mix. Sequencing of every sample gave 3 million or more CDR3-containing paired-end reads. TCRdb ran MiXCR on the 5' RACE reads and lists one entry per CDR3 protein. The sample includes 1.4 million to 1.5 million distinct CDR3 sequences, approximately 40% of them seen just once. Donor samples were obtained from healthy Caucasian individuals from Russia, aged 6 to 90. As regards this clonotype: Its antigen is currently unknown.

This CDR3 contains 15 residues. V lost 10 bases and J lost 10, with 23 bases in between. Germline assignment: CDR1 MNHEY and CDR2 SVGAGI. The chain carries TRBV6-5 and TRBJ1-6; no reliable D call. Sequenced material: blood. This receptor was identified in a woman aged 18-35 years in good health. Here the CDR3 reads CATLLLLGRRSPLHF. CDR3 bases: TGTGCCACCCTCCTACTCCTTGGGAGGCGATCACCCCTCCACTTT.